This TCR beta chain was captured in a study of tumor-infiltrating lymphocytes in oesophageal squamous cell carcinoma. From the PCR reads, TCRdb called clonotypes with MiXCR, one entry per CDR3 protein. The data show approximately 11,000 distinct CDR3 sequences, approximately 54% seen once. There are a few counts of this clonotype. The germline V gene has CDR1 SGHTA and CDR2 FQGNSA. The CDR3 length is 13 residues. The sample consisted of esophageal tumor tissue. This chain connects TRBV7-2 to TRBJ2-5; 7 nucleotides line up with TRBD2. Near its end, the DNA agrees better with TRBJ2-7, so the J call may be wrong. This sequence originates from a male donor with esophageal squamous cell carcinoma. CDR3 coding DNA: TGTGCCAGCAGCTTAGGGCGGGAGTCCGAGCAGTACTTC. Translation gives CASSLGRESEQYF.